A selection of T cell receptor beta chains follows, all from one sample in a study of blood T cell repertoires in COVID-19. TCRdb's copy holds only in-frame clones and misses some; the assay was immunoSEQ multiplex PCR. Among approximately 290,000 clones listed, 70% to 90% were seen once. What was sequenced was peripheral blood. Receptors were obtained from a human donor with COVID-19, enrolled during active disease. The donor label of this sample is uncertain. CDR3s include the opening cysteine and the closing phenylalanine or tryptophan. The D gene is left open where the match is weak. The size of a clone is reported for some rows only, either as once, few or many, or as a class for expanded clones.

size	D	V	J	CDR3	DNA
medium-sized	TRBD2	TRBV19	TRBJ2-2	CASGAGLAGYYAGELFF	TGTGCCAGCGGGGCGGGACTAGCGGGATATTACGCCGGGGAGCTGTTTTTT
-	-	TRBV13	TRBJ2-5	CASSLRDFQETQYF	TGTGCCAGCAGCCTACGGGACTTTCAAGAGACCCAGTACTTC
-	-	TRBV3-1/TRBV3-2	TRBJ1-1	CASSPTRNTEAFF	TGTGCCAGCAGCCCAACACGGAACACTGAAGCTTTCTTT
-	-	TRBV6-5	TRBJ1-3	CASRRGSGNTIYF	TGTGCCAGCAGACGAGGATCGGGAAACACCATATATTTT
-	-	TRBV27	TRBJ1-4	CASRNGALANEKLFF	TGTGCCAGCAGAAATGGGGCACTGGCTAATGAAAAACTGTTTTTT
-	-	TRBV11-2	TRBJ1-1	CASSFRGTNTEAFF	TGTGCCAGCAGCTTCCGGGGGACGAACACTGAAGCTTTCTTT
-	-	TRBV28	TRBJ1-3	CASSSYMLAGNTIYF	TGTGCCAGCAGTTCGTACATGCTTGCTGGAAACACCATATATTTT
once	TRBD1	TRBV28	TRBJ2-7	CASSPWTGGTEQYF	TGTGCCAGCAGTCCCTGGACAGGGGGCACCGAGCAGTACTTC
-	TRBD1	TRBV2	TRBJ1-4	CASGWDRNEKLFF	TGTGCCAGCGGTTGGGACAGGAATGAAAAACTGTTTTTT
-	TRBD2	TRBV5-1	TRBJ2-1	CASSLAGLAGGAYNEQFF	TGCGCCAGCAGCTTGGCCGGACTAGCCGGCGGGGCCTACAATGAGCAGTTCTTC
-	TRBD1	TRBV19	TRBJ1-5	CASTETGDSNQPQHF	TGTGCCAGTACCGAGACAGGGGATAGCAATCAGCCCCAGCATTTT
-	-	TRBV6-5	TRBJ1-2	CASSYSKAGTYYGYTF	TGTGCCAGCAGTTACTCGAAGGCAGGTACCTACTATGGCTACACCTTC
-	TRBD1	TRBV6-2/TRBV6-3	TRBJ1-2	CASSYFITGDGYTF	TGTGCCAGCAGTTACTTTATCACAGGGGATGGCTACACCTTC
-	TRBD1	TRBV2	TRBJ2-7	CASRGTGGGQYF	TGTGCCAGCAGGGGGACAGGTGGTGGGCAGTACTTC
-	-	TRBV6-7	TRBJ2-1	CASSYGGERYNEQFF	TGTGCCAGCAGTTACGGAGGGGAGCGCTACAATGAGCAGTTCTTC
-	TRBD1	TRBV28	TRBJ1-2	CASSSTTGGEGNYGYTF	TGTGCCAGCAGTTCAACGACAGGGGGCGAAGGAAACTATGGCTACACCTTC
-	-	TRBV5-1	TRBJ1-2	CASSTGRNSYGYTF	TGCGCCAGCAGCACAGGACGGAACAGCTATGGCTACACCTTC
-	-	TRBV7-9	TRBJ1-4	CASSLSVKLFF	TGTGCCAGCAGCTTATCCGTAAAACTGTTTTTT
-	-	TRBV28	TRBJ1-5	CASTPSGGPGQPQHF	TGTGCCAGCACCCCCTCGGGGGGCCCTGGACAGCCCCAGCATTTT
-	TRBD2	TRBV3-1/TRBV3-2	TRBJ2-3	CASSPTLGTSDSLGSTDTQYF	TGTGCCAGCAGCCCGACGTTAGGGACTAGCGACTCGTTAGGGAGCACAGATACGCAGTATTTT
once	-	TRBV7-2	TRBJ1-3	CASSLWAGSGNTIYF	TGTGCCAGCAGCTTATGGGCCGGTTCTGGAAACACCATATATTTT
-	-	TRBV3-1/TRBV3-2	TRBJ1-1	CASSQLQEVHEAFF	TGTGCCAGCAGCCAACTTCAGGAGGTGCATGAAGCTTTCTTT
-	TRBD2	TRBV2	TRBJ2-3	CASSRLAGEVDTQYF	TGTGCCAGCAGCCGACTAGCGGGGGAAGTCGATACGCAGTATTTT
-	TRBD2	TRBV29-1	TRBJ2-1	CSVVAREGPFNEQFF	TGCAGCGTTGTTGCGCGGGAGGGCCCTTTCAATGAGCAGTTCTTC
-	-	TRBV19	TRBJ2-2	CASSPSSASGAGELFF	TGTGCCAGTAGTCCTTCTTCGGCCAGCGGCGCCGGGGAGCTGTTTTTT
-	TRBD1	TRBV28	TRBJ2-3	CASSPPGTEGTDTQYF	TGTGCCAGCAGTCCGCCCGGGACAGAGGGGACAGATACGCAGTATTTT